Presented here are 31 T cell receptor beta chains from one specimen sequenced in a study of blood T cell repertoires in COVID-19. Produced via immunoSEQ multiplex PCR; TCRdb's table is partial and in-frame only. The data contain over 150,000 clones, less than 90% of them seen just once; the ten biggest clones take up 7.6%. The sequenced material came from peripheral blood. These receptor sequences come from a woman in her 70s with COVID-19, enrolled during active disease.

The chain uses TRBV7-2 and TRBJ2-7; D gene ambiguous. The CDR3 runs 14 residues. Trimming cost V 1 base and J 2 bases, with 9 bases left between them. Germline CDR1 is SGHTA and CDR2 is FQGNSA. CDR3 coding DNA: TGTGCCAGCAGCTTAGAACTCGGTACCTACGAGCAGTACTTC. This encodes CASSLELGTYEQYF.

The chain links TRBV27 to TRBJ2-5, with D tentatively TRBD1 (6 bases). Germline V gene sequence: CDR1 MNHEY, CDR2 SMNVEV (reference sequence). Trimming stripped 7 bases from V and 5 bases from J, with 20 bases between. The CDR3 totals 15 residues. The CDR3 here is CASTSQGQSWETQYF. The DNA for the CDR3 is TGTGCCAGCACCTCTCAGGGACAATCTTGGGAGACCCAGTACTTC.

This sequence joins TRBV7-2 and TRBJ2-1; the D gene is possibly TRBD2 (6 bases). The CDR3 extends over 17 amino acids. The germline V and J ends were trimmed by 3 bases and 3 bases, with 18 bases remaining between them. Looked up from germline, CDR1 is SGHTA and CDR2 is FQGNSA. The chain's CDR3 is CASSLGRRAGFYNEQFF. CDR3 nucleotide sequence: TGTGCCAGCAGCTTGGGAAGGAGGGCGGGGTTCTACAATGAGCAGTTCTTC.

CDR3 nucleotide sequence: TGTGCCTGGAGTGTACACTCGGGGGAGACCCAGTACTTC. Its translation is CAWSVHSGETQYF. V is TRBV30 and J is TRBJ2-5, with D possibly matching TRBD2 (5 bases). CDR3 length: 13 residues. Trimming left V 0 bases short and J 5 bases short, with 10 bases between. Per the germline V gene, CDR1 is GTSNPN and CDR2 is SVGIG (reference sequence).

This CDR3 reads CASSISGVMSYEQYF. Written as DNA, the CDR3 is TGTGCCAGTAGTATATCGGGTGTAATGTCCTACGAGCAGTACTTC. The chain has TRBV19 and TRBJ2-7; D gene uncertain. CDR1 LNHDA and CDR2 SQIVND come from the germline V gene (reference sequence). This CDR3 contains 15 residues. With 2 bases removed from V and 1 base from J, the gap between germline ends came to 12 bases.

The V call is TRBV10-1, the J call TRBJ2-7; 10 bases are shared with TRBD1. The V and J ends lost 9 bases and 5 bases, in that order; junction bases with no gene match: 13. This CDR3 has 15 amino acids. The germline gives CDR1 WNHNN, CDR2 SYGVQD (reference sequence). CDR3 residues: CASHPGTGVSHEQYF. CDR3 nucleotide sequence: TGCGCCAGTCACCCCGGGACAGGGGTATCCCACGAGCAGTACTTC.

The chain employs TRBV10-3 and TRBJ2-2, with a tentative D call TRBD1 (6 bases). The CDR3 runs to 15 residues. Germline V lookup: CDR1 ENHRY, CDR2 SYGVKD. V lost 5 bases and J 0 bases, leaving 10 bases between the germline ends. CDR3 sequence reads: CAISRQAANTGELFF. The CDR3, as DNA: TGTGCCATCAGTCGACAGGCCGCGAACACCGGGGAGCTGTTTTTT.

V gene TRBV7-3 combines with J gene TRBJ2-3; 7 nucleotides agree with TRBD2. The V gene's germline CDR1 is SGHTA and CDR2 FQGTGA. With V trimmed by 1 base and J by 12 bases, 7 bases remained unmatched. There are 13 residues in the CDR3. The CDR3 protein is CASSLNGAGAQYF. Here the CDR3 DNA reads TGTGCCAGCAGCTTAAACGGCGCGGGAGCCCAGTATTTT. The variable domain in full, with the rest retrieved from reference TRBV7-3 and TRBJ2-3, is GAGVSQTPSNKVTEKGKYVELRCDPISGHTALYWYRQSLGQGPEFLIYFQGTGAADDSGLPNDRFFAVRPEGSVSTLKIQRTERGDSAVYLCASSLNGAGAQYFGPGTRLTVL.

The rearrangement joins TRBV4-2 to TRBJ2-1; D gene unclear. The length of the CDR3 is 13 residues. With 4 bases removed from V and 3 bases from J, the gap between germline ends came to 7 bases. The germline CDR1 and CDR2 sequences are LGHNA and YNFKEQ. The CDR3 sequence is CASSPADYNEQFF. The CDR3 DNA reads TGTGCCAGCAGCCCTGCGGACTACAATGAGCAGTTCTTC.

The chain uses TRBV6-5 and TRBJ2-1; TRBD2 might be the D (6 bases). V was shortened by 5 bases and J by 0 bases, with 8 bases between the two germline ends. Germline loops: CDR1 MNHEY, CDR2 SVGAGI. CDR3 length equals 14 residues. In DNA form, the CDR3 reads TGTGCCAGCAGTCGACTAGACTCCTACAATGAGCAGTTCTTC. Its protein product is CASSRLDSYNEQFF.

V is TRBV19 and J is TRBJ2-5; perhaps TRBD2 as D (5 bases). Between the trimmed V and J ends, which lost 6 bases and 5 bases, there was a span of 19 bases. This CDR3 comprises 15 residues. CDR1 is LNHDA and CDR2 is SQIVND in the germline V gene (reference sequence). The DNA for the CDR3 is TGTGCCAGTAGCCCTGGGCGTCCCGGGGTCGAGACCCAGTACTTC. It translates to CASSPGRPGVETQYF.

This clone was seen more than once but under ten times. This may stem from a read error, because a much larger clone lies one nucleotide away. The rearrangement joins TRBV9 to TRBJ2-2; 7 bases align to TRBD2. Germline assignment: CDR1 SGDLS and CDR2 YYNGEE. This CDR3 comprises 14 residues. Trimming took 3 bases from V and 5 from J; bases not matched to a gene: 4. The chain's CDR3 is CASSGGGLTGELFF. The CDR3 bases are TGTGCCAGCAGCGGGGGGGGGTTAACCGGGGAGCTGTTTTTT. Supplemented by reference TRBV9 and TRBJ2-2, the full variable domain reads DSGVTQTPKHLITATGQRVTLRCSPRSGDLSVYWYQQSLDQGLQFLIQYYNGEERAKGNILERFSAQQFPDLHSELNLSSLELGDSALYFCASSGGGLTGELFFGEGSRLTVL.

In this sample, this clone turned up a few times. The gene calls are TRBV10-1 and TRBJ1-4; 10 nucleotides line up with TRBD1. CDR1 is WNHNN and CDR2 is SYGVQD in the germline V gene (reference sequence). Trimming at V came to 6 bases and at J to 8 bases, leaving 15 bases not matched to a gene. The CDR3 extends over 17 amino acids. The CDR3 DNA reads TGCGCCAGCAGCCGTTCTTTGGGACAGGGGCCGGAGGAAAAACTGTTTTTT. Its translation: CASSRSLGQGPEEKLFF.

The chain links TRBV7-9 to TRBJ2-7; 8 bases match TRBD1. The CDR3 is 14 residues long. V lost 4 bases and J lost 1; bases outside the gene matches: 3. Germline assignment: CDR1 SEHNR and CDR2 FQNEAQ (reference sequence). CDR3 sequence: CASSSDRVSYEQYF. The DNA for the CDR3 is TGTGCCAGCAGCTCGGACAGGGTATCCTACGAGCAGTACTTC.

This clone was seen once. CDR3 bases: TGTGCCAGCAGTTACTCGACAGGGAAAGATTCACCCCTCCACTTT. This sequence encodes CASSYSTGKDSPLHF. This chain connects TRBV6-5 to TRBJ1-6, with TRBD1 matching 7 bases. This CDR3 spans 15 amino acids. Looked up from germline, CDR1 is MNHEY and CDR2 is SVGAGI. V gave up 0 bases and J gave up 8 bases; unmatched junction bases: 4.

The chain links TRBV24-1 to TRBJ1-5; 8 nucleotides agree with TRBD1. CDR3 length: 13 residues. Germline V gives CDR1 KGHDR, CDR2 SFDVKD. V dropped 9 bases and J dropped 5; count of bases not matched to a gene: 5. CDR3: CATAGQGDQPQHF. The CDR3 coding sequence is TGTGCCACCGCTGGACAGGGTGATCAGCCCCAGCATTTT.

The chain recombines TRBV24-1 with TRBJ2-3; TRBD1 matches 7 bases. The V gene end was trimmed by 4 bases and the J gene end by 2 bases; junction bases not matched to a gene: 11. CDR3 length: 17 residues. The germline V gene encodes CDR1 KGHDR and CDR2 SFDVKD. CDR3 in DNA: TGTGCCACCAGTGACACAAAGACAGGGCCGAACACAGATACGCAGTATTTT. Protein sequence: CATSDTKTGPNTDTQYF.

V and J are TRBV28 and TRBJ2-1, with 13 bases that match TRBD2. The CDR3 extends over 15 amino acids. Germline V CDR1 and CDR2: MDHEN, SYDVKM. Trimming cost V 5 bases and J 9 bases; bases outside gene matches: 7. The CDR3 loop reads CASSIGTSGTTEQFF. CDR3 bases: TGTGCCAGCAGTATCGGGACTAGCGGGACTACTGAGCAGTTCTTC.

CDR3 sequence: CASSGSGILDTQYF. DNA of the CDR3: TGTGCCAGCAGTGGCAGCGGGATTTTGGATACGCAGTATTTT. The chain couples TRBV28 to TRBJ2-3; 7 positions match TRBD2. From germline, CDR1 is MDHEN and CDR2 SYDVKM. Unmatched junction bases numbered 8, after V lost 5 bases and J lost 6 bases. This CDR3 comprises 14 residues.

This chain connects TRBV19 to TRBJ2-3, with a weak D call TRBD2 (6 bases). Germline loops: CDR1 LNHDA, CDR2 SQIVND (reference sequence). This CDR3 has 15 residues. Trimming shortened V by 2 bases and J by 7 bases, and 16 bases separated the two germline ends. The CDR3 sequence: CASSITPPTRYTQYF. As DNA, the CDR3 is TGTGCCAGTAGTATAACCCCCCCGACTAGATATACGCAGTATTTT.

The chain couples TRBV19 to TRBJ1-5, with 7 positions matching TRBD1. Germline V gene data show CDR1 as LNHDA and CDR2 as SQIVND (reference sequence). The CDR3 length is 21 residues. With 8 bases clipped from V and 0 bases from J, the junction kept 25 bases outside the gene matches. The CDR3 spells CASGADLLGVRQGGSNQPQHF. The CDR3 DNA sequence: TGTGCCAGTGGAGCGGACCTCCTCGGAGTACGACAGGGTGGTAGCAATCAGCCCCAGCATTTT.

The chain links TRBV28 to TRBJ2-1; D is perhaps TRBD2 (5 bases). Trimming shortened V by 4 bases and J by 0 bases, and 13 bases separated the two germline ends. The germline V gene encodes CDR1 MDHEN and CDR2 SYDVKM. The CDR3 totals 16 residues. The chain's CDR3 is CASSYRGRASYNEQFF. CDR3 bases: TGTGCCAGCAGTTATCGGGGAAGGGCCTCCTACAATGAGCAGTTCTTC.

This sequence joins TRBV5-6 and TRBJ1-1, with D uncertain. With 2 bases removed from V and 6 bases from J, the gap between germline ends came to 14 bases. The CDR3 is 14 residues long. Germline V gene sequence: CDR1 SGHDT, CDR2 YYEEEE. This CDR3 reads CASSLAVKISEAFF. The CDR3 DNA reads TGTGCCAGCAGCTTAGCGGTAAAAATATCTGAAGCTTTCTTT.

This clone was counted a single time. J is TRBJ1-2 and V is TRBV7-2; perhaps TRBD1 as D (5 bases). Germline V gene data show CDR1 as SGHTA and CDR2 as FQGNSA. CDR3 size: 14 residues. V dropped 6 bases and J dropped 4 bases, with 15 bases sitting between them. Here the CDR3 reads CASSPQGMVYGYTF. The CDR3 DNA sequence: TGTGCCAGCAGTCCGCAGGGCATGGTCTATGGCTACACCTTC.

This clone was seen a handful of times. V usage is TRBV2 and J usage is TRBJ1-1; D gene uncertain. The germline gives CDR1 SNHLY, CDR2 FYNNEI. This CDR3 contains 15 residues. V lost 7 bases, J lost 1 base, and 16 bases lay in between. The CDR3 region has the DNA TGTGCCAGCACCTCAGCAGCGGGAAAGAACACTGAAGCTTTCTTT. Protein sequence: CASTSAAGKNTEAFF.

The genes are TRBV5-1 and TRBJ2-2; 11 positions match TRBD2. The length of the CDR3 is 15 residues. J lost 2 bases, V lost 4 bases, and 1 base had no gene match. Germline V gene data show CDR1 as SGHRS and CDR2 as YFSETQ. CDR3 nucleotides: TGCGCCAGCAGCGGGACTAGCGGCAACACCGGGGAGCTGTTTTTT. Its translation is CASSGTSGNTGELFF.

The J gene is TRBJ2-1, the V gene TRBV10-2; 7 bases agree with TRBD1. This CDR3 region has 15 residues. V was clipped by 7 bases and J by 1 base; unmatched bases: 7. Germline CDR1 and CDR2: WSHSY and SAAADI. CDR3 nucleotide sequence: TGCGCCAGCACAGAGGGACAGATATCCTACAATGAGCAGTTCTTC. Translating gives CASTEGQISYNEQFF.

The chain combines TRBV28 with TRBJ2-4; 7 bases align to TRBD2. Looked up from germline, CDR1 is MDHEN and CDR2 is SYDVKM. The ends lost 2 bases at V and 13 bases at J; junction bases unmatched: 8. The CDR3 runs to 13 residues. Here the CDR3 DNA reads TGTGCCAGCAGTTTACCCCCCCTAGCGGTACAGTACTTC. Encoded protein: CASSLPPLAVQYF.

The rearrangement links TRBV10-3 to TRBJ1-2; tentatively, D is TRBD1 (6 bases). The CDR3 extends over 13 amino acids. The germline V gene has CDR1 ENHRY and CDR2 SYGVKD. The germline V and J ends were trimmed by 7 bases and 1 base, with 10 bases remaining between them. CDR3 DNA sequence: TGTGCCATCACCATGGACAGTAACTATGGCTACACCTTC. Translated: CAITMDSNYGYTF.

The chain couples TRBV19 to TRBJ1-5; no definite D call. V was cut by 3 bases and J by 3 bases, with 15 bases left in between. The CDR3 is 16 amino acids. Germline V gene sequence: CDR1 LNHDA, CDR2 SQIVND (reference sequence). Here the CDR3 DNA reads TGTGCCAGTAGTATTTCACCGGCGGTTTTCAATCAGCCCCAGCATTTT. Amino acid sequence: CASSISPAVFNQPQHF. Drawing the rest from reference TRBV19 and TRBJ1-5, the complete variable domain is DGGITQSPKYLFRKEGQNVTLSCEQNLNHDAMYWYRQDPGQGLRLIYYSQIVNDFQKGDIAEGYSVSREKKESFPLTVTSAQKNPTAFYLCASSISPAVFNQPQHFGDGTRLSIL.

V gene TRBV28 combines with J gene TRBJ2-7, with 8 bases aligning to TRBD1. V was pared by 7 bases and J by 3 bases, with 8 bases of the junction left unmatched. CDR3 length: 14 residues. Germline V gene sequence: CDR1 MDHEN, CDR2 SYDVKM. CDR3 bases: TGTGCCAGCAACTCAGCAGGACAGGGCTACGAGCAGTACTTC. It codes for CASNSAGQGYEQYF.